These T cell receptor beta chains were read from a single sample in a study of control samples from healthy donors and cancer patients. TCRdb's table, derived via immunoSEQ multiplex PCR, lists solely in-frame clones and lacks some. This sample has 95,000 to 130,000 clones, with more than 75% found just once. The specimen was blood. These receptors were obtained from a woman in her sixties or seventies in good health. CDR3s include the opening cysteine and the closing phenylalanine or tryptophan. A D gene is named only where the DNA matches it firmly. Clone size appears in some rows only: once, few, many, or a class for an expanded clone.

>TRBV2|TRBJ1-2|TRBD1|NA
CASSQMTGSRYGYTF
TGTGCCAGCAGTCAAATGACAGGGAGCCGTTATGGCTACACCTTC
>TRBV10-2|TRBJ1-4|TRBD1|NA
CASSDLGTGENKLFF
TGCGCCAGCAGTGATCTCGGGACAGGGGAGAACAAACTGTTTTTT
>TRBV9|TRBJ2-1|TRBD2|NA
CASSPLPSAGGGEQFF
TGTGCCAGCAGCCCTCTACCTAGTGCAGGCGGGGGTGAGCAGTTCTTC
>TRBV6-5|TRBJ1-1|NA|NA
CASSRGVRTEAFF
TGTGCCAGCTCTCGCGGGGTGAGGACTGAAGCTTTCTTT
>TRBV18|TRBJ2-7|NA|NA
CASSPFGLGQPYEQYF
TGTGCCAGCTCACCATTTGGACTGGGGCAGCCCTACGAGCAGTACTTC
>TRBV2|TRBJ2-2|NA|once
CASSEKAPNTGELFF
TGTGCCAGCAGTGAAAAGGCACCGAACACCGGGGAGCTGTTTTTT
>TRBV7-2|TRBJ2-1|TRBD2|NA
CASRPLAGGVDEQFF
TGTGCCAGCAGACCTCTAGCGGGGGGCGTGGATGAGCAGTTCTTC
>TRBV27|TRBJ2-7|NA|NA
CASSFGRGYEQYF
TGTGCCAGCAGTTTTGGCAGGGGCTACGAGCAGTACTTC
>TRBV5-4|TRBJ2-7|NA|NA
CASSLATTSYERYF
TGTGCCAGCAGCTTGGCCACAACCTCCTACGAGCGGTACTTC
>TRBV9|TRBJ1-4|NA|NA
CASSVGQGLNEKLFF
TGTGCCAGCAGCGTAGGGCAGGGGCTGAACGAAAAACTGTTTTTT
>TRBV6-6|TRBJ2-1|NA|NA
CAGRSSFSYNEQFF
TGTGCCGGCCGAAGTTCGTTCTCCTACAATGAGCAGTTCTTC
>TRBV3-1/TRBV3-2|TRBJ2-1|TRBD1|NA
CASSQTSSTGAYNEQFF
TGTGCCAGCAGCCAAACTTCCTCGACAGGGGCCTACAATGAGCAGTTCTTC
>TRBV6-5|TRBJ1-5|TRBD1|NA
CASSKTGRNQPQHF
TGTGCCAGCAGTAAGACAGGGCGCAATCAGCCCCAGCATTTT
>TRBV7-9|TRBJ1-1|NA|NA
CASSSTFEAFF
TGTGCCAGCAGCTCGACCTTTGAAGCTTTCTTT
>TRBV5-1|TRBJ1-6|NA|NA
CASSPRGGGGSPLHF
TGCGCCAGCAGCCCTCGGGGGGGCGGGGGGTCACCCCTCCACTTT
>TRBV10-3|TRBJ2-3|NA|NA
CAIRDGGSTDTQYF
TGTGCCATCAGAGACGGGGGCAGCACAGATACGCAGTATTTT
>TRBV7-6|TRBJ2-2|NA|NA
CASLKGVNTGELFF
TGTGCCTCACTGAAGGGGGTGAACACCGGGGAGCTGTTTTTT
>TRBV6-2/TRBV6-3|TRBJ2-7|NA|NA
CASSYQGRNEQYF
TGTGCCAGCAGTTATCAGGGACGAAACGAGCAGTACTTC
>TRBV20-1|TRBJ2-6|NA|NA
CSASYGGGVSGANVLTF
TGCAGTGCTAGTTATGGAGGGGGAGTCTCTGGGGCCAACGTCCTGACTTTC
>TRBV5-1|TRBJ2-7|TRBD1|NA
CASSWTGTYEQYF
TGCGCCAGCAGCTGGACAGGGACCTACGAGCAGTACTTC
>TRBV24-1|TRBJ1-5|NA|NA
CATMDIDSNQPQHF
TGTGCCACCATGGACATAGATAGCAATCAGCCCCAGCATTTT
>TRBV7-9|TRBJ2-5|TRBD1|NA
CASSSPGQGKTQYF
TGTGCCAGCAGCTCACCGGGACAGGGAAAGACCCAGTACTTC
>TRBV18|TRBJ2-1|TRBD2|NA
CASSPRGGVWNEQFF
TGTGCCAGCTCACCACGCGGGGGGGTATGGAATGAGCAGTTCTTC
>TRBV10-3|TRBJ1-5|NA|NA
CAIAEGGNQPQHF
TGTGCCATCGCGGAGGGTGGCAATCAGCCCCAGCATTTT
>TRBV10-2|TRBJ1-6|NA|NA
CASNSQHNSPLHF
TGCGCCAGCAATTCACAGCATAATTCACCCCTCCACTTT
>TRBV2|TRBJ2-1|TRBD2|once
CASSREGTITYNEQFF
TGTGCCAGCAGCCGGGAGGGGACCATCACCTACAATGAGCAGTTCTTC
>TRBV19|TRBJ1-5|NA|once
CASSPYSNQPQHF
TGTGCCAGTAGCCCCTATAGCAATCAGCCCCAGCATTTT
>TRBV2|TRBJ1-1|NA|few
CASSVQGGSTEAFF
TGTGCCAGCAGTGTTCAAGGGGGTAGCACTGAAGCTTTCTTT
>TRBV5-1|TRBJ1-1|TRBD1|NA
CASSSDRGTEAFF
TGCGCCAGCAGCAGCGACAGGGGTACTGAAGCTTTCTTT
>TRBV6-2/TRBV6-3|TRBJ2-7|NA|once
CASSFREPAYEQYF
TGTGCCAGCAGTTTTCGGGAACCGGCCTACGAGCAGTACTTC
>TRBV3-1/TRBV3-2|TRBJ2-5|NA|NA
CASSPTGPGTQYF
TGTGCCAGCAGCCCAACAGGGCCCGGGACCCAGTACTTC
>TRBV19|TRBJ1-5|TRBD1|NA
CASSATGVGNQPQHF
TGTGCCAGTAGCGCCACAGGGGTTGGGAATCAGCCCCAGCATTTT
>TRBV5-1|TRBJ1-1|TRBD1|NA
CASSFQGAYTEAFF
TGCGCCAGCAGCTTCCAGGGGGCGTACACTGAAGCTTTCTTT
>TRBV24-1|TRBJ1-2|NA|NA
CATSDFAGYTF
TGTGCCACCAGTGATTTTGCCGGCTACACCTTC
>TRBV24-1|TRBJ2-5|NA|NA
CATSDDMGYEETQYF
TGTGCCACCAGTGACGACATGGGGTATGAAGAGACCCAGTACTTC
>TRBV5-1|TRBJ2-5|TRBD1|NA
CASSLARDSYHQETQYF
TGCGCCAGCAGCTTGGCCCGGGACAGCTACCATCAAGAGACCCAGTACTTC
>TRBV6-1|TRBJ1-5|TRBD1|NA
CASSELTGHQPQHF
TGTGCCAGCAGTGAGCTGACAGGGCATCAGCCCCAGCATTTT
>TRBV11-2|TRBJ2-5|NA|once
CASSRGTAQETQYF
TGTGCCAGCAGCCGCGGGACAGCCCAAGAGACCCAGTACTTC
>TRBV6-1|TRBJ2-2|NA|NA
CASSEGSIDGELFF
TGTGCCAGCAGTGAAGGAAGTATCGATGGGGAGCTGTTTTTT
>TRBV6-1|TRBJ1-1|NA|NA
CAERRAINTEAFF
TGTGCCGAGAGGAGGGCAATAAACACTGAAGCTTTCTTT
>TRBV27|TRBJ2-1|NA|NA
CASSLRLTSYNEQFF
TGTGCCAGCAGTCTCAGGCTCACCTCCTACAATGAGCAGTTCTTC
>TRBV5-8|TRBJ1-1|TRBD1|NA
CASSWDSRGRTEAFF
TGTGCCAGCAGCTGGGACTCCAGGGGGAGGACTGAAGCTTTCTTT
>TRBV18|TRBJ1-2|TRBD1|NA
CASSLGTGTGDSGYTF
TGTGCCAGCTCACTGGGAACCGGGACAGGGGACAGTGGCTACACCTTC
>TRBV10-3|TRBJ1-2|NA|NA
CAISESTGGGPYAMSF
TGTGCCATCAGTGAGTCGACGGGGGGAGGGCCCTATGCGATGTCCTTC
>TRBV9|TRBJ2-7|TRBD1|NA
CASSATPGTGGGEQYF
TGTGCCAGCAGCGCAACCCCCGGGACAGGGGGCGGCGAGCAGTACTTC
>TRBV2|TRBJ1-4|NA|NA
CASAENEKLFF
TGTGCCAGCGCGGAAAATGAAAAACTGTTTTTT
>TRBV28|TRBJ1-2|NA|NA
CASGLIEGNYGYTF
TGTGCCAGCGGCTTAATAGAGGGGAACTATGGCTACACCTTC
>TRBV11-1|TRBJ2-1|NA|NA
CASSLTGTYNEQFF
TGTGCCAGCAGCCTCACTGGAACCTACAATGAGCAGTTCTTC
>TRBV5-1|TRBJ2-3|NA|NA
CASRDTSTDTQYF
TGCGCCAGCAGGGACACCAGCACAGATACGCAGTATTTT
>TRBV7-9|TRBJ2-2|TRBD1|NA
CASSRDSITGELFF
TGTGCCAGCAGCCGGGACAGTATCACCGGGGAGCTGTTTTTT
>TRBV5-1|TRBJ1-6|NA|NA
CASSSGAGVGNSPLHF
TGCGCCAGCAGCTCGGGAGCGGGGGTTGGTAATTCACCCCTCCACTTT
>TRBV27|TRBJ1-1|NA|NA
CASRTTRATEAFF
TGTGCCAGCAGGACAACCAGGGCCACTGAAGCTTTCTTT
>TRBV27|TRBJ1-2|NA|NA
CASSSGTAIGGYTF
TGTGCCAGCAGTTCCGGGACGGCGATTGGTGGCTACACCTTC
>TRBV5-1|TRBJ1-2|NA|NA
CASTRGGGYGYTF
TGCGCCAGCACCCGTGGGGGAGGGTATGGCTACACCTTC
>TRBV7-2|TRBJ1-5|NA|once
CASSLVEDQPQHF
TGTGCCAGCAGCTTAGTCGAGGATCAGCCCCAGCATTTT
>TRBV3-1/TRBV3-2|TRBJ2-5|TRBD1|NA
CASSPPGQGLETQYF
TGTGCCAGCAGCCCCCCGGGACAGGGTCTAGAGACCCAGTACTTC
>TRBV18|TRBJ1-2|NA|NA
CASSLSGAPNYGYTF
TGTGCCAGCTCACTCTCCGGAGCTCCGAACTATGGCTACACCTTC
>TRBV12-3/TRBV12-4|TRBJ1-5|NA|NA
CASSLSSGQPQHF
TGTGCCAGCAGTTTATCTTCCGGTCAGCCCCAGCATTTT
>TRBV9|TRBJ2-3|NA|NA
CASSVESWGTQYF
TGTGCCAGCAGCGTCGAGTCCTGGGGTACGCAGTATTTT
>TRBV4-3|TRBJ1-3|NA|NA
CASSQGRGAGNTIYF
TGCGCCAGCAGCCAAGGCAGAGGTGCTGGAAACACCATATATTTT